The 8 T cell receptor beta chains reported below all come from one sample, sequenced in a study of T cell responses to AZD1222 COVID-19 vaccine. TCRdb's copy holds only in-frame clones and misses some; the assay was immunoSEQ multiplex PCR. The sample contains about 79,000 clones, 83% of which appear only once. The sample was peripheral blood, taken 28 days after the second AZD1222 dose. These TCRs come from an adult who received the AZD1222 COVID-19 vaccine.

The chain carries TRBV11-1 and TRBJ2-1; the D call may be TRBD1 or TRBD2 (5 bases each). The CDR3 totals 15 residues. Trimming cost V 1 base and J 10 bases, with 17 bases left between them. Germline V gene sequence: CDR1 SGHAT, CDR2 FQDESV (reference sequence). CDR3 region: CASSLVGVGAGEQFF. The DNA for the CDR3 is TGTGCCAGCAGCTTAGTCGGTGTCGGGGCAGGGGAGCAGTTCTTC. Looking up the rest from reference TRBV11-1 and TRBJ2-1 gives the full variable domain: EAEVAQSPRYKITEKSQAVAFWCDPISGHATLYWYRQILGQGPELLVQFQDESVVDDSQLPKDRFSAERLKGVDSTLKIQPAELGDSAMYLCASSLVGVGAGEQFFGPGTRLTVL.

The gene calls are TRBV19 and TRBJ2-7; D is possibly TRBD1 or TRBD2 (5 bases each). V was trimmed by 3 bases and J by 2 bases, leaving 11 bases between them. Germline CDR1 LNHDA, CDR2 SQIVND (reference sequence). The CDR3 is made up of 14 amino acids. The CDR3 DNA follows: TGTGCCAGTAGTATGAGGGGACCCCCCTACGAGCAGTACTTC. Protein product: CASSMRGPPYEQYF.

This clone was recorded only once. This chain joins TRBV4-3 and TRBJ1-4, with D hard to call. V dropped 8 bases and J dropped 0 bases, with 10 bases sitting between them. The V gene's germline CDR1 is LGHNA and CDR2 YSLEER. CDR3 length: 14 amino acids. As DNA, the CDR3 is TGCGCCAGCTCCCGGGAATCAACTAATGAAAAACTGTTTTTT. Its translation is CASSRESTNEKLFF.

V and J are TRBV9 and TRBJ2-1; a possible D gene is TRBD1 (6 bases). Trimming stripped 0 bases from V and 9 bases from J, with 13 bases between. Germline CDR1 is SGDLS and CDR2 is YYNGEE. This CDR3 is built from 14 residues. In DNA form, the CDR3 reads TGTGCCAGCAGCGTAGTCCCCACAGGGAGTGAGCAGTTCTTC. Translation gives CASSVVPTGSEQFF. Combining the CDR3 with reference TRBV9 and TRBJ2-1 gives the whole variable domain DSGVTQTPKHLITATGQRVTLRCSPRSGDLSVYWYQQSLDQGLQFLIQYYNGEERAKGNILERFSAQQFPDLHSELNLSSLELGDSALYFCASSVVPTGSEQFFGPGTRLTVL.

V is TRBV30 and J is TRBJ2-3; 10 bases are shared with TRBD2. The CDR3 is 15 amino acids. V shed 4 bases, J shed 2 bases, and the junction held 6 bases outside the gene matches. Germline lookup yields CDR1 GTSNPN and CDR2 SVGIG (reference sequence). The CDR3 protein is CAWNSAGGVTDTQYF. CDR3 nucleotide sequence: TGTGCCTGGAACTCAGCGGGAGGGGTCACAGATACGCAGTATTTT.

The V call is TRBV28, the J call TRBJ1-1, with D hard to call. This CDR3 comprises 17 residues. V was trimmed by 5 bases and J by 1 base, leaving 20 bases between them. Germline V gene data show CDR1 as MDHEN and CDR2 as SYDVKM. Here the CDR3 reads CASSASGLFVSNTEAFF. CDR3 bases: TGTGCCAGCAGTGCCTCTGGATTGTTCGTGTCGAACACTGAAGCTTTCTTT.

The chain joins TRBV6-5 to TRBJ1-2, with 8 bases lining up with TRBD1. This CDR3 has 12 residues. The ends lost 7 bases at V and 8 bases at J; junction bases unmatched: 6. The germline gives CDR1 MNHEY, CDR2 SVGAGI. The CDR3 loop is CASIGQGWGYTF. In DNA, the CDR3 is TGTGCCAGCATTGGACAGGGATGGGGCTACACCTTC.

The CDR3 DNA follows: TGTGCCAGCAGCCAAGATCAAGGAACAGGGGGCTATGGGAACACTGAAGCTTTCTTT. Translation: CASSQDQGTGGYGNTEAFF. The V gene is TRBV4-2, the J gene TRBJ1-1, with 9 bases identical to TRBD1. The V segment lost 0 bases and the J segment 1 base; nucleotides outside the gene matches: 12. This CDR3 is 19 amino acids long. Germline V gene data show CDR1 as LGHNA and CDR2 as YNFKEQ.